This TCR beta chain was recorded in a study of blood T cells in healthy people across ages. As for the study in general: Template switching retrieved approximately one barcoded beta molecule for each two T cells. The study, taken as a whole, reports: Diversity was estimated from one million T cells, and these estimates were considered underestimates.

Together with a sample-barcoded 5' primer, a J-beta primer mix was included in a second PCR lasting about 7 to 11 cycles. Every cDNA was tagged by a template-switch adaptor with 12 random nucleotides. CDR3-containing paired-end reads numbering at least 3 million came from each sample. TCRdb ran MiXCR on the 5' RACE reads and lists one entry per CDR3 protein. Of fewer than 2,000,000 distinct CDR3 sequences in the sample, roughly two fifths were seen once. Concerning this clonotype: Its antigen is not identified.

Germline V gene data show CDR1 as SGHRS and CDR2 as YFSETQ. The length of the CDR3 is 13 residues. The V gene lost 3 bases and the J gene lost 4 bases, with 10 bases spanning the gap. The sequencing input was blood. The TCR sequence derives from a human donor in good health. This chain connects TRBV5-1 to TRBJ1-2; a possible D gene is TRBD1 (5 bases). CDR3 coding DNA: TGCGCCAGCAGCTGGGGCGCGTCCTATGGCTACACCTTC. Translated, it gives CASSWGASYGYTF. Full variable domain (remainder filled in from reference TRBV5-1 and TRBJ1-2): KAGVTQTPRYLIKTRGQQVTLSCSPISGHRSVSWYQQTPGQGLQFLFEYFSETQRNKGNFPGRFSGRQFSNSRSEMNVSTLELGDSALYLCASSWGASYGYTFGSGTRLTVV.